This paragraph reports one TCR beta chain. Its antigen is unidentified. The data were taken from a study of CD8 T cells in ankylosing spondylitis. Study-level results: Typical of ankylosing spondylitis blood, it appeared, was a TCR beta motif of eight highly homologous variants. Significant enrichment of disease-linked clones was reported in matched ankylosing spondylitis synovial fluid.

Germline trimming cut 1 base from V and 8 bases from J; bases unmatched to any gene: 7. CDR1 is MGHRA and CDR2 is YSYEKL in the germline V gene. CDR3 length equals 15 residues. TCRdb re-called the 5' RACE reads through MiXCR, storing one row per CDR3 protein. Of some 400,000 distinct CDR3 sequences in the sample, around 24% were seen once. This rearrangement joins TRBV4-1 to TRBJ2-1; 8 bases are shared with TRBD2. The sample was blood, either unsorted or a sorted T cell fraction (not recorded which). This receptor was identified in a male donor with ankylosing spondylitis. CDR3 DNA: TGCGCCAGCAGCCAAGTGGGAGCGGGAGCGCATGAGCAGTTCTTC. Translating it yields CASSQVGAGAHEQFF.